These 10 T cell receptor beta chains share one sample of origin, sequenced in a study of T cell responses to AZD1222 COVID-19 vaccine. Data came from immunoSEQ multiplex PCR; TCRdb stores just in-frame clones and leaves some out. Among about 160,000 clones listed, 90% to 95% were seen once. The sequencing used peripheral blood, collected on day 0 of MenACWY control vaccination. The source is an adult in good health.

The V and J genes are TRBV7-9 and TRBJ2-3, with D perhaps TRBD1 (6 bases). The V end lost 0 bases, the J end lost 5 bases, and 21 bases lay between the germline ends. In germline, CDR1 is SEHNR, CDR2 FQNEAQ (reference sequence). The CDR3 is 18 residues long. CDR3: CASSLAGRTGQRKDTQYF. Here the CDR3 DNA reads TGTGCCAGCAGCTTAGCCGGGCGGACCGGACAGCGGAAAGATACGCAGTATTTT.

This CDR3 reads CASTRRRGGYEQYF. The CDR3 DNA is TGTGCCAGCACTCGACGTAGGGGTGGCTACGAGCAGTACTTC. The rearrangement uses TRBV6-5 and TRBJ2-7; D possibly corresponds to TRBD1 (5 bases). The CDR3 contains 14 residues. The V end lost 7 bases, the J end lost 3 bases, and 16 bases lay between the germline ends. CDR1 MNHEY and CDR2 SVGAGI come from the germline V gene.

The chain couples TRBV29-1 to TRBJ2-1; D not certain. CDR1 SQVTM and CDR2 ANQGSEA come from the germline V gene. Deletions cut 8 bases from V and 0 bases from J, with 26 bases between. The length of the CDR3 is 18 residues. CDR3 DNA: TGCAGCCCCCCAACCCAGCGCCCGGCCCCTAGCTCCTACAATGAGCAGTTCTTC. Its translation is CSPPTQRPAPSSYNEQFF.

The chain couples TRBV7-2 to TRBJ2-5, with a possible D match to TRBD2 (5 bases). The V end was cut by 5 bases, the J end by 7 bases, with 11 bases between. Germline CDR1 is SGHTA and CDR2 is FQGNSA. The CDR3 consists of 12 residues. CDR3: CASSPLEGTQYF. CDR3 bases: TGTGCCAGCAGCCCTTTAGAGGGGACCCAGTACTTC.

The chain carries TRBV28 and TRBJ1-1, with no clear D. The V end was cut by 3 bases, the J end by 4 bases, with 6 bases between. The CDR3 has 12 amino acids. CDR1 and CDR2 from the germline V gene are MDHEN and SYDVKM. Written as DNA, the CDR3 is TGTGCCAGCAGTTTGCCCATCACTGAAGCTTTCTTT. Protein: CASSLPITEAFF.

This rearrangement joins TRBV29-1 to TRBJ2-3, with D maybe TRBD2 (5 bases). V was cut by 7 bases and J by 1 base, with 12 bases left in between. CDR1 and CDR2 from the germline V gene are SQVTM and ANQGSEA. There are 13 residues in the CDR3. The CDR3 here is CSGNTGGTDTQYF. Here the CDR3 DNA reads TGCAGCGGTAATACCGGGGGCACAGATACGCAGTATTTT.

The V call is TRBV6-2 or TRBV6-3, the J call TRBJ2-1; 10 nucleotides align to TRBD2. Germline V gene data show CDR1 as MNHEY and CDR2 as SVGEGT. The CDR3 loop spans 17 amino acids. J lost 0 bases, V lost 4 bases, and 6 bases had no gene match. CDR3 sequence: CASSSLGLADSYNEQFF. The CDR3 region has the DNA TGTGCCAGCAGTTCGCTAGGACTAGCGGACTCCTACAATGAGCAGTTCTTC.

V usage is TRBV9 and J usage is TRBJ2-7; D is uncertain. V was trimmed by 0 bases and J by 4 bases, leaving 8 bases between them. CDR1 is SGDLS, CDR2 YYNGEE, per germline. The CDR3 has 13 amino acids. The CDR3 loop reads CASSVGLSYEQYF. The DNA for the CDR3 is TGTGCCAGCAGCGTAGGACTGTCATACGAGCAGTACTTC.

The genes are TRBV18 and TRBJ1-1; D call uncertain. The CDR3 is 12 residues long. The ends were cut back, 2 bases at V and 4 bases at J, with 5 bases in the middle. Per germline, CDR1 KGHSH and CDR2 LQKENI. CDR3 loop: CASSPSVTEAFF. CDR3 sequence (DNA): TGTGCCAGCTCACCATCTGTCACTGAAGCTTTCTTT.

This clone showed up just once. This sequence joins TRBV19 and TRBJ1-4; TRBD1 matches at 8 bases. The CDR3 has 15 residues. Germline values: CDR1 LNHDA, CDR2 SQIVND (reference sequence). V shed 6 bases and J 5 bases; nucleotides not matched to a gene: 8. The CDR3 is CASRTRTGPNEKLFF. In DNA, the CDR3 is TGTGCCAGTAGGACGCGGACAGGGCCAAATGAAAAACTGTTTTTT.